This TCR beta chain was obtained from a study of T cell responses to AZD1222 COVID-19 vaccine. Study conclusions and caveats: When two AZD1222 doses had been given, Spike-specific TCR breadth and depth rose. Sampling that yielded the repertoires occurred only after the peak T cell response. Donor demographics were predominantly white British with a female majority; clonal diversity may be underestimated. Baseline seropositivity occurred in only a handful of AZD1222 recipients.

The protocol was immunoSEQ multiplex PCR, while the TCRdb copy is restricted to in-frame clones and leaves out a portion. The sample has about 140,000 clones, 70% to 90% seen once; the top ten hold roughly 4.7%. The CDR3 length is 13 residues. The trim removed 6 bases at V and 4 bases at J, leaving 5 bases unmatched. Germline V gene lookup returns CDR1 MNHEY and CDR2 SVGAGI. Worth noting for this clone: Antigen unknown.

This chain links TRBV6-5 with TRBJ1-1; TRBD1 agrees at 7 bases. The sample here was peripheral blood, taken on day 0 of AZD1222 vaccination. The sequence derives from an adult in good health. Here the CDR3 DNA reads TGTGCCAGCAGGAAGACAGGGTTCACTGAAGCTTTCTTT. This codes for CASRKTGFTEAFF.